A single sample is the source of the 21 T cell receptor beta chains below, sequenced in a study of spatial heterogeneity in lung cancer. Time point reported: blood at routine non-recurrence follow-up after resection. TCRdb processed the 5' RACE reads anew with MiXCR; each CDR3 protein has one entry. The sample holds tens of thousands of distinct CDR3 sequences, under 11% seen once. The material was PBMCs, obtained at follow-up. The receptors shown here come from a female donor with early-stage non-small cell lung cancer.

This clonotype was seen only a few times. The CDR3 loop is CASSYLQWPQHF. CDR3 sequence (DNA): TGTGCCAGCAGTTACCTCCAGTGGCCCCAGCATTTT. The V and J genes are TRBV6-2 or TRBV6-3 and TRBJ1-5; no definite D call. The germline V and J ends were trimmed by 2 bases and 9 bases, with 8 bases remaining between them. The CDR3 runs to 12 residues. CDR1 is MNHEY, CDR2 SVGEGT, per germline.

This rearrangement joins TRBV12-3 or TRBV12-4 to TRBJ2-7; possible D gene TRBD1, 6 bases. The CDR3 consists of 15 residues. V lost 10 bases and J lost 5, with 24 bases in between. CDR3 protein: CATSTAGPKGDEQYF. The CDR3 DNA is TGTGCCACCTCAACCGCCGGGCCGAAGGGGGACGAGCAGTACTTC.

This clonotype was counted at least ten times. The chain joins TRBV6-5 to TRBJ1-3, with D unresolved. Germline V gene data show CDR1 as MNHEY and CDR2 as SVGAGI. This CDR3 comprises 15 residues. The germline V and J ends were trimmed by 5 bases and 0 bases, with 11 bases remaining between them. The CDR3 DNA reads TGTGCCAGCAGTACTGCACGATACTCTGGAAACACCATATATTTT. The encoded protein is CASSTARYSGNTIYF.

This clonotype was observed many times. The chain carries TRBV20-1 and TRBJ1-1; TRBD1 might be the D (6 bases). The germline gives CDR1 DFQATT, CDR2 SNEGSKA (reference sequence). The CDR3 extends over 14 amino acids. Trimming pared 1 base from V and 6 bases from J, leaving 15 bases between. The chain's CDR3 is CSARAPQGGAEAFF. The CDR3 DNA reads TGCAGTGCTAGAGCCCCACAGGGCGGAGCTGAAGCTTTCTTT.

There are many counts of this clonotype. V is TRBV28 and J is TRBJ2-7, with 8 bases fitting TRBD1. From germline, CDR1 is MDHEN and CDR2 SYDVKM. V dropped 6 bases and J dropped 5; count of bases not matched to a gene: 12. The CDR3 covers 15 residues. The CDR3 spells CASRPQGAPSHEQYF. The CDR3 bases are TGTGCCAGCAGACCTCAGGGGGCGCCGTCCCACGAGCAGTACTTC.

The sample holds many counts of this clonotype. The chain recombines TRBV29-1 with TRBJ2-5, with D hard to call. V lost 3 bases and J 2 bases, leaving 10 bases between the germline ends. CDR3 size: 13 residues. From germline, CDR1 is SQVTM and CDR2 ANQGSEA. CDR3 protein: CSVDLLGQETQYF. Here the CDR3 DNA reads TGCAGCGTTGATTTGTTGGGGCAAGAGACCCAGTACTTC.

This clonotype was picked up many times. This sequence joins TRBV29-1 and TRBJ2-2; 10 bases match TRBD1. The CDR3 totals 14 residues. The ends lost 7 bases at V and 4 bases at J; junction bases unmatched: 6. The germline V gene encodes CDR1 SQVTM and CDR2 ANQGSEA. The CDR3 DNA is TGCAGCGCGTCCGGGACAGGGGCCACCGGGGAGCTGTTTTTT. Residues: CSASGTGATGELFF.

A few counts support this clonotype. This chain connects TRBV7-6 to TRBJ2-2, with a weak D call TRBD2 (5 bases). V was cut by 5 bases and J by 6 bases, with 19 bases left in between. Per the germline V gene, CDR1 is SGHVS and CDR2 is FNYEAQ. CDR3 length: 16 residues. The DNA for the CDR3 is TGTGCCAGCAGCCGGCCTTGGGAGAGGGAACCCGGGGAGCTGTTTTTT. It encodes CASSRPWEREPGELFF.

This clonotype was counted only a few times. CDR3 loop: CASSLVDQGKQPQHF. As DNA, the CDR3 is TGTGCCAGCAGCTTAGTGGATCAGGGGAAACAGCCCCAGCATTTT. The chain uses TRBV7-2 and TRBJ1-5; TRBD1 is a possible D gene (6 bases). V lost 1 base and J 7 bases, leaving 14 bases between the germline ends. The length of the CDR3 is 15 residues. Germline V gives CDR1 SGHTA, CDR2 FQGNSA. Full variable domain (outside the CDR3, taken from reference TRBV7-2 and TRBJ1-5): GAGVSQSPSNKVTEKGKDVELRCDPISGHTALYWYRQSLGQGLEFLIYFQGNSAPDKSGLPSDRFSAERTGGSVSTLTIQRTQQEDSAVYLCASSLVDQGKQPQHFGDGTRLSIL.

The table lists this clonotype with a few counts. This chain joins TRBV7-2 and TRBJ2-2; D is possibly TRBD1 (6 bases). Germline CDR1 reads SGHTA; CDR2 reads FQGNSA. CDR3 size: 14 residues. V was pared by 10 bases and J by 2 bases, with 14 bases between. The CDR3 loop is CATWGQGNTGELFF. The CDR3 DNA sequence: TGTGCCACGTGGGGGCAGGGTAACACCGGGGAGCTGTTTTTT.

This clonotype was seen repeatedly, ten times or more. The rearrangement uses TRBV7-9 and TRBJ2-7; D call uncertain. The germline CDR1 and CDR2 sequences are SEHNR and FQNEAQ (reference sequence). The CDR3 length is 15 residues. V was cut by 4 bases and J by 2 bases, with 15 bases left in between. The CDR3 is CASSSNRDGTYEQYF. CDR3 nucleotide sequence: TGTGCCAGCAGCTCCAACCGAGACGGAACCTACGAGCAGTACTTC. Using reference TRBV7-9 and TRBJ2-7 for the parts outside the CDR3, the full variable domain is DTGVSQNPRHKITKRGQNVTFRCDPISEHNRLYWYRQTLGQGPEFLTYFQNEAQLEKSRLLSDRFSAERPKGSFSTLEIQRTEQGDSAMYLCASSSNRDGTYEQYFGPGTRLTVT.

The V call is TRBV9, the J call TRBJ2-6; D is unresolved. Per germline, CDR1 SGDLS and CDR2 YYNGEE. V lost 2 bases, J lost 6 bases, and 6 bases lay in between. This CDR3 has 13 amino acids. The CDR3 protein is CASSVPEANVLTF. The DNA of the CDR3 is TGTGCCAGCAGCGTCCCGGAGGCCAACGTCCTGACTTTC.

This clonotype was recorded many times. The chain has TRBV27 and TRBJ2-3; D is possibly TRBD1 or TRBD2 (6 bases each). Trimming removed 6 bases from V and 0 bases from J, with 10 bases in between. The germline V gene has CDR1 MNHEY and CDR2 SMNVEV (reference sequence). The CDR3 spans 14 residues. CDR3: CASSGGLSTDTQYF. The CDR3 nucleotides are TGTGCCAGCAGCGGGGGCCTTAGCACAGATACGCAGTATTTT.

This chain joins TRBV5-1 and TRBJ2-2, with unresolved D. Germline CDR1 and CDR2: SGHRS and YFSETQ. The CDR3 is 14 residues long. V lost 0 bases and J lost 2, with 5 bases in between. The CDR3 sequence: CASSLGSNTGELFF. Written as DNA, the CDR3 is TGCGCCAGCAGCTTGGGCTCTAACACCGGGGAGCTGTTTTTT.

The table lists this clonotype with many counts. This sequence joins TRBV6-6 and TRBJ2-5; D uncertain. Germline-derived CDR1 and CDR2 are MNHNY and SVGAGI (reference sequence). With 6 bases removed from V and 5 bases from J, the gap between germline ends came to 13 bases. The CDR3 is 13 amino acids. The CDR3, as DNA: TGTGCCAGCAGCCCCTATTCTCTTGAGACCCAGTACTTC. This sequence encodes CASSPYSLETQYF.

The sample holds a few counts of this clonotype. For the CDR3, the DNA is TGCGCCAGTTTGCAGTGGCAACCGGGACAGGGAGTCGAGCAGTTCTTC. As protein: CASLQWQPGQGVEQFF. The chain recombines TRBV5-1 with TRBJ2-1; 9 nucleotides match TRBD1. Germline assignment: CDR1 SGHRS and CDR2 YFSETQ. CDR3 length: 16 residues. V was clipped by 8 bases and J by 10 bases; unmatched bases: 19.

Ten or more counts support this clonotype. Here the CDR3 reads CASSYNRRGGELFF. In nucleotides, the CDR3 is TGTGCCAGCAGTTACAACAGGAGGGGCGGGGAGCTGTTTTTT. This sequence joins TRBV6-2 or TRBV6-3 and TRBJ2-2; D perhaps matches TRBD2 (6 bases). The germline V gene has CDR1 MNHEY and CDR2 SVGEGT. Trimming removed 2 bases from V and 7 bases from J, with 11 bases in between. This CDR3 has 14 amino acids.

This clonotype was detected many times. The chain uses TRBV5-1 and TRBJ1-1; D not resolved. From germline, CDR1 is SGHRS and CDR2 YFSETQ. The V end lost 0 bases, the J end lost 0 bases, and 12 bases lay between the germline ends. The CDR3 runs to 16 residues. In DNA form, the CDR3 reads TGCGCCAGCAGCTTGGACGCCGGACTCATGAACACTGAAGCTTTCTTT. Its protein is CASSLDAGLMNTEAFF.

The DNA for the CDR3 is TGCAGCGTTGATTCCGACAGGGAAGCATACAATGAGCAGTTCTTC. Protein: CSVDSDREAYNEQFF. The chain has TRBV29-1 and TRBJ2-1; 7 bases match TRBD1. Trimming took 3 bases from V and 4 from J; bases not matched to a gene: 9. The CDR3 has 15 residues. Germline V CDR1 and CDR2: SQVTM, ANQGSEA.

This clonotype was counted ten times or more. The chain joins TRBV28 to TRBJ2-3; D remains unclear. V lost 4 bases to trimming and J lost 6 bases, with 5 bases between them. CDR1 is MDHEN, CDR2 SYDVKM, per germline. The CDR3 sequence is 11 residues long. The CDR3 sequence: CASSSRDTQYF. Here the CDR3 DNA reads TGTGCCAGCAGTTCCCGGGATACGCAGTATTTT.

This clonotype has at least ten counts. The CDR3 coding sequence is TGCGCCAGCAGCTTGGCTCCGGCAGGGGGTAATGAGCAGTTCTTC. This gives the protein CASSLAPAGGNEQFF. The V and J genes are TRBV5-1 and TRBJ2-1, with 7 bases matching TRBD1. Germline loops: CDR1 SGHRS, CDR2 YFSETQ. The CDR3 has 15 amino acids. V was clipped by 0 bases and J by 7 bases; unmatched bases: 7.